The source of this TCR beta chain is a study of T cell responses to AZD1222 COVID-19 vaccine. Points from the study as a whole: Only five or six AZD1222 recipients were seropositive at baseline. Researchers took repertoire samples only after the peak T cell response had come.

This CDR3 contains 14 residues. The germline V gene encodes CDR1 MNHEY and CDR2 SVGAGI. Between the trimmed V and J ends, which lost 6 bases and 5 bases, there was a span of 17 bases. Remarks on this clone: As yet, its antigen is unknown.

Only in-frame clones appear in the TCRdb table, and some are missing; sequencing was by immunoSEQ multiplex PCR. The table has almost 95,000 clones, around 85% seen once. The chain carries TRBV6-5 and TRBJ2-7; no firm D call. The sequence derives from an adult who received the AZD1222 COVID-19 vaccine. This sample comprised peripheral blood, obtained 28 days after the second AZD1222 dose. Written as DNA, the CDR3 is TGTGCCAGCAGCCTACGGGCCCTGGGTGACGAGCAGTACTTC. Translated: CASSLRALGDEQYF.